Below, one T cell receptor beta chain is given with its context. These data come from a study of blood T cell repertoires in COVID-19. For the study at large: The samples span acute and convalescent COVID-19 from the United States, Italy and Spain. Nucleic acid was either cDNA or gDNA, and it came from T cells, B-cell-depleted T cells, or PBMCs.

This table comes from immunoSEQ multiplex PCR, and its TCRdb copy is limited to in-frame clones, with some not included. The sample comprises about 310,000 clones, around 90% of which are singletons, and about 2.3% rests with the top ten. The TCR sequence derives from a man younger than 35 with active or convalescent COVID-19. The specimen was peripheral blood.

CDR3 sequence reads: CASNTFFRNEQFF. The CDR3 nucleotides read TGTGCCAGCAACACCTTTTTCCGCAATGAGCAGTTCTTC. J is TRBJ2-1 and V is TRBV6-5; D uncertain. This CDR3 is built from 13 residues. Germline CDR1 reads MNHEY; CDR2 reads SVGAGI. The V end lost 7 bases, the J end lost 6 bases, and 13 bases lay between the germline ends.